These 7 T cell receptor beta chains came from one sample sequenced in a study of human T cells and chemical hapten exposure. The time point: healthy volunteer bleed at 2 weeks. Researchers extracted total RNA from unfractionated whole blood. TCRdb independently ran MiXCR on the RACE reads; one entry per CDR3 protein. The table includes roughly 130,000 distinct CDR3 sequences, approximately 10% detected once. Sequencing input: whole blood. The receptor set was obtained from a male donor in good health. Some clones in this sample may be carry-over from other donors' samples.

The gene calls are TRBV14 and TRBJ2-4; possibly TRBD2 for D (5 bases). The CDR3 is made up of 15 amino acids. CDR1 is SGHDN and CDR2 is FVKESK in the germline V gene. The germline V and J ends were trimmed by 4 bases and 3 bases, with 13 bases remaining between them. The CDR3 here is CASSPSTMVKNIQYF. Here the CDR3 DNA reads TGTGCCAGCAGCCCCTCGACTATGGTCAAAAACATTCAGTACTTC.

This clonotype showed up just a few times. The V call is TRBV7-6, the J call TRBJ1-1, with TRBD1 matching over 7 bases. The CDR3 contains 15 residues. V shed 5 bases, J shed 4 bases, and the junction held 10 bases outside the gene matches. Germline loops: CDR1 SGHVS, CDR2 FNYEAQ. CDR3 region: CASSPQGGLRTEAFF. The CDR3 DNA sequence: TGTGCCAGCAGCCCGCAGGGGGGGCTCCGCACTGAAGCTTTCTTT.

This clonotype was detected a few times. The V call is TRBV12-3 or TRBV12-4, the J call TRBJ1-2; D is possibly TRBD1 (6 bases). The V and J ends lost 5 bases and 4 bases respectively, with 14 bases between them. There are 14 residues in the CDR3. The CDR3 reads CASSVRDISYGYTF. The CDR3 DNA sequence: TGTGCCAGCAGTGTCCGGGACATAAGCTATGGCTACACCTTC.

This clonotype was observed many times. The chain employs TRBV19 and TRBJ1-2, with no clear D. The CDR3 is made up of 13 amino acids. Trimming cost V 5 bases and J 2 bases, with 9 bases left between them. Germline-derived CDR1 and CDR2 are LNHDA and SQIVND (reference sequence). The CDR3 DNA follows: TGTGCCAGTAGTCCTTTGGACAACTATGGCTACACCTTC. Encoded protein: CASSPLDNYGYTF.

This clonotype was detected many times. The chain combines TRBV29-1 with TRBJ1-2; D possibly corresponds to TRBD1 (5 bases). The CDR3 runs to 12 residues. Germline V CDR1 and CDR2: SQVTM, ANQGSEA. V was trimmed by 2 bases and J by 4 bases, leaving 8 bases between them. This CDR3 is CSVEQGLYGYTF. CDR3 nucleotides: TGCAGCGTTGAACAGGGACTCTATGGCTACACCTTC.

Turning to this clonotype: Given a much more abundant clone one base away, this may be a read error. This sequence joins TRBV20-1 and TRBJ2-7; 8 bases align to TRBD2. The CDR3 runs to 16 residues. Germline CDR1 DFQATT, CDR2 SNEGSKA (reference sequence). DNA for the CDR3: TGCAGTGCTAGAGATATTGCGGGGGGTCATTCCTACAAGCAGTACTTC. It encodes CSARDIAGGHSYKQYF.

V is TRBV5-1 and J is TRBJ2-1; 12 nucleotides match TRBD1. CDR1 is SGHRS and CDR2 is YFSETQ in the germline V gene. V lost 4 bases to trimming and J lost 6 bases; unmatched junction nucleotides: 5. The CDR3 length is 15 residues. The CDR3 here is CASSPGQGAANEQFF. The CDR3 nucleotides are TGCGCCAGCAGCCCGGGACAGGGGGCTGCCAATGAGCAGTTCTTC.